The 29 T cell receptor beta chains presented below share a single source sample, sequenced in a study of Ad26.COV2.S vaccination and SARS-CoV-2 variants. Assay: immunoSEQ multiplex PCR; the TCRdb copy retains only in-frame clones and omits some. The sample has a few hundred thousand clones, approximately 87% seen once. The sample's treatment: roughly 19 received Ad26.COV2.S at low or high dose, single or two shots; roughly five received placebo; per-sample allocation not given. The samples were gathered on day 63 after the first injection of vaccine or placebo. Sequenced here: peripheral blood, sampled in a trial of Ad26.COV2.S vaccine versus placebo. These receptors all stem from a person between 18 and 60 years old who received the Ad26.COV2.S COVID-19 vaccine or a placebo.

The chain combines TRBV19 with TRBJ1-2; 7 positions match TRBD1. Germline loops: CDR1 LNHDA, CDR2 SQIVND (reference sequence). CDR3 size: 15 residues. Trimming at V came to 0 bases and at J to 5 bases, leaving 6 bases not matched to a gene. The CDR3, as DNA: TGTGCCAGTAGTATAGATCCCGGGACAGCATATGGCTACACCTTC. This codes for CASSIDPGTAYGYTF.

This clone was observed a few times. The CDR3 protein is CASRPFWGPYGYTF. The DNA of the CDR3 is TGTGCCAGCCGTCCATTCTGGGGTCCCTATGGCTACACCTTC. V is TRBV27 and J is TRBJ1-2; D remains unclear. This CDR3 comprises 14 residues. Germline V gene data show CDR1 as MNHEY and CDR2 as SMNVEV (reference sequence). V was cut by 8 bases and J by 4 bases, with 17 bases left in between.

The V gene is TRBV30, the J gene TRBJ1-6; 10 bases line up with TRBD1. Germline V gene lookup returns CDR1 GTSNPN and CDR2 SVGIG (reference sequence). CDR3 length equals 20 residues. V lost 3 bases to trimming and J lost 0 bases; unmatched junction nucleotides: 14. The CDR3 coding sequence is TGTGCCTGGAGCCGGCCGGACAGGGGGATTTACGGCTCCTATAATTCACCCCTCCACTTT. It is translated as CAWSRPDRGIYGSYNSPLHF.

The rearrangement links TRBV28 to TRBJ1-5; weak D call: TRBD1 (6 bases). Germline V gene sequence: CDR1 MDHEN, CDR2 SYDVKM. This CDR3 has 13 residues. Trimming left V 6 bases short and J 7 bases short, with 13 bases between. The CDR3 is CASSPRGRQPQHF. In nucleotides, the CDR3 is TGTGCCAGCAGCCCCCGGGGGCGACAGCCCCAGCATTTT.

V gene TRBV28 combines with J gene TRBJ1-4; D call uncertain. Trimming cost V 5 bases and J 6 bases, with 13 bases left between them. The CDR3 is 14 amino acids. Germline V gene lookup returns CDR1 MDHEN and CDR2 SYDVKM. The CDR3 protein is CASSALLRDEKLFF. CDR3 DNA: TGTGCCAGCAGTGCCCTTTTGAGGGATGAAAAACTGTTTTTT.

The chain recombines TRBV6-6 with TRBJ2-7, with D hard to call. Germline lookup yields CDR1 MNHNY and CDR2 SVGAGI (reference sequence). Trimming shortened V by 6 bases and J by 0 bases, and 12 bases separated the two germline ends. This CDR3 has 14 residues. CDR3 protein: CASRLGSLSYEQYF. Here the CDR3 DNA reads TGTGCCAGCAGGCTCGGGTCACTCTCCTACGAGCAGTACTTC.

In DNA form, the CDR3 reads TGTGCCAGCTCACCCACGAGAGTAGTCACCGGGGAGCTGTTTTTT. This sequence encodes CASSPTRVVTGELFF. The V gene is TRBV18, the J gene TRBJ2-2, with D unclear. The CDR3 totals 15 residues. Trimming cost V 3 bases and J 4 bases, with 12 bases left between them. Looked up from germline, CDR1 is KGHSH and CDR2 is LQKENI.

The CDR3 coding sequence is TGTGCCAGCAGCTTTAGCCAGGGGGGAGGCTCCTACGAGCAGTACTTC. Protein: CASSFSQGGGSYEQYF. The chain couples TRBV9 to TRBJ2-7; TRBD1 might be the D (7 bases). Per the germline V gene, CDR1 is SGDLS and CDR2 is YYNGEE. This CDR3 has 16 amino acids. Trimming stripped 4 bases from V and 0 bases from J, with 17 bases between.

V and J are TRBV16 and TRBJ2-5, with 7 bases fitting TRBD2. The length of the CDR3 is 14 residues. V lost 1 base, J lost 4 bases, and 3 bases stayed unmatched. Germline assignment: CDR1 KGHSY and CDR2 FQNENV. CDR3 nucleotide sequence: TGTGCCAGCAGCCAATTCAGCGGGGCAGAGACCCAGTACTTC. This sequence encodes CASSQFSGAETQYF. The complete variable domain, with remaining parts taken from reference TRBV16 and TRBJ2-5, reads GEEVAQTPKHLVRGEGQKAKLYCAPIKGHSYVFWYQQVLKNEFKFLISFQNENVFDETGMPKERFSAKCLPNSPCSLEIQATKLEDSAVYFCASSQFSGAETQYFGPGTRLLVL.

This clone was seen more than once but under ten times. The chain has TRBV11-2 and TRBJ2-1; TRBD2 matches at 9 bases. After removal of 4 bases from V and 4 bases from J, the junction contained 11 bases not matched to a gene. Germline-derived CDR1 and CDR2 are SGHAT and FQNNGV. The CDR3 has 17 amino acids. The CDR3 DNA is TGTGCCAGCAGCTCCCCGGCGGGGCTAGCGGGGTACAATGAGCAGTTCTTC. This gives the protein CASSSPAGLAGYNEQFF.

The chain combines TRBV3-1 (or the pseudogene TRBV3-2) with TRBJ2-7; 9 nucleotides line up with TRBD1. Germline CDR1 and CDR2: LGHDT and YNNKEL (reference sequence). V was clipped by 4 bases and J by 1 base; unmatched bases: 8. The CDR3 length is 16 residues. CDR3 sequence reads: CASSPGGTGKSYEQYF. The CDR3 DNA reads TGTGCCAGCAGCCCAGGAGGGACAGGGAAGTCCTACGAGCAGTACTTC.

The chain joins TRBV9 to TRBJ2-3, with D tentatively TRBD1 or TRBD2 (5 bases each). Germline lookup yields CDR1 SGDLS and CDR2 YYNGEE. CDR3 length: 19 residues. V was shortened by 4 bases and J by 0 bases, with 24 bases between the two germline ends. This CDR3 reads CASSRIHGTAISSTDTQYF. CDR3 nucleotide sequence: TGTGCCAGCAGCCGTATCCACGGGACGGCAATTTCTAGCACAGATACGCAGTATTTT.

The genes are TRBV2 and TRBJ2-7, with TRBD1 identical over 7 bases. This CDR3 is 11 amino acids long. Germline V gene data show CDR1 as SNHLY and CDR2 as FYNNEI. The J segment lost 12 bases and the V segment lost 6 bases, leaving 8 bases of the junction unmatched. CDR3 loop: CASRATGAGYF. CDR3 in DNA: TGTGCCAGCAGAGCAACAGGGGCAGGGTACTTC.

The V call is TRBV4-1, the J call TRBJ1-3; 9 bases are shared with TRBD1. The CDR3 length is 17 residues. Germline CDR1 and CDR2: MGHRA and YSYEKL. V lost 4 bases to trimming and J lost 4 bases; unmatched junction nucleotides: 11. CDR3 protein: CASSRTGALSSGNTIYF. Here the CDR3 DNA reads TGCGCCAGCAGCCGGACAGGGGCCCTCAGTTCCGGAAACACCATATATTTT.

The chain is built from TRBV28 and TRBJ2-6; 8 nucleotides match TRBD1. This CDR3 is built from 18 residues. V trimming: 5 bases; J trimming: 0 bases; junction bases outside the gene matches: 9. Looked up from germline, CDR1 is MDHEN and CDR2 is SYDVKM. CDR3 in amino acids: CASSTPGQVLSGANVLTF. The CDR3 DNA is TGTGCCAGCAGTACACCGGGACAGGTCCTCTCTGGGGCCAACGTCCTGACTTTC.

This sequence joins TRBV6-5 and TRBJ1-1, with a possible D match to TRBD1 (5 bases). CDR3 length: 13 residues. Germline CDR1 is MNHEY and CDR2 is SVGAGI. The V gene lost 4 bases and the J gene lost 5 bases, with 11 bases spanning the gap. The CDR3 protein is CASSLGTLTEAFF. The CDR3 nucleotides read TGTGCCAGCAGTTTAGGGACCTTAACTGAAGCTTTCTTT.

The CDR3 here is CASSVGGGAENYEQYF. CDR3 bases: TGTGCCAGCAGCGTAGGAGGAGGGGCGGAAAACTACGAGCAGTACTTC. The rearrangement links TRBV9 to TRBJ2-7, with a tentative D call TRBD2 (6 bases). CDR1 is SGDLS and CDR2 is YYNGEE in the germline V gene. CDR3 size: 16 residues. The V and J ends lost 0 bases and 3 bases respectively, with 16 bases between them.

In this sample, this clone turned up many times. The V gene is TRBV18, the J gene TRBJ2-1; 9 nucleotides line up with TRBD1. The V segment lost 3 bases and the J segment 5 bases; nucleotides outside the gene matches: 8. The CDR3 sequence is 16 residues long. The germline V gene encodes CDR1 KGHSH and CDR2 LQKENI. This CDR3 reads CASSPFPGQGDNEQFF. The CDR3 DNA is TGTGCCAGCTCACCGTTTCCGGGACAGGGAGACAATGAGCAGTTCTTC. Full variable domain (rest looked up from reference TRBV18 and TRBJ2-1): NAGVMQNPRHLVRRRGQEARLRCSPMKGHSHVYWYRQLPEEGLKFMVYLQKENIIDESGMPKERFSAEFPKEGPSILRIQQVVRGDSAAYFCASSPFPGQGDNEQFFGPGTRLTVL.

The chain recombines TRBV9 with TRBJ1-2, with a weak D call TRBD1 (6 bases). V shed 2 bases and J shed 7 bases, with 15 bases lying between them. Germline V gene lookup returns CDR1 SGDLS and CDR2 YYNGEE. This CDR3 comprises 14 residues. CDR3 loop: CASSVQTGISGYTF. The CDR3 region has the DNA TGTGCCAGCAGCGTTCAGACAGGTATTTCTGGCTACACCTTC.

There are a few counts of this clone. The chain is built from TRBV30 and TRBJ1-5; perhaps TRBD1 as D (6 bases). V dropped 5 bases and J dropped 7 bases, with 15 bases sitting between them. The CDR3 spans 13 residues. From germline, CDR1 is GTSNPN and CDR2 SVGIG (reference sequence). The CDR3 nucleotides are TGTGCCTGGGGCGCAGGGGCGGACCAGCCCCAGCATTTT. Residues: CAWGAGADQPQHF.

The CDR3 protein is CASSVTGSSGELFF. As DNA, the CDR3 is TGCGCCAGCAGCGTAACAGGGAGCAGCGGGGAGCTGTTTTTT. The genes are TRBV10-1 and TRBJ2-2, with D tentatively TRBD1 (6 bases). CDR3 length equals 14 residues. Germline V gene data show CDR1 as WNHNN and CDR2 as SYGVQD (reference sequence). Trimming left V 6 bases short and J 7 bases short, with 15 bases between.

The V and J genes are TRBV6-6 and TRBJ2-3; possibly TRBD2 for D (6 bases). The V gene's germline CDR1 is MNHNY and CDR2 SVGAGI (reference sequence). The V gene lost 2 bases and the J gene lost 4 bases, with 13 bases spanning the gap. This CDR3 is built from 15 residues. For the CDR3, the DNA is TGTGCCAGCAGTTACGGGGGGATTTTCGCAGATACGCAGTATTTT. Translating it yields CASSYGGIFADTQYF.

The chain links TRBV7-9 to TRBJ1-2; D remains unclear. Trimming pared 5 bases from V and 8 bases from J, leaving 15 bases between. The length of the CDR3 is 13 residues. Germline V gene lookup returns CDR1 SEHNR and CDR2 FQNEAQ (reference sequence). The CDR3 DNA reads TGTGCCAGCAGCCCAGGTCCCCTGCGAGGCTACACCTTC. It specifies CASSPGPLRGYTF.

J is TRBJ2-5 and V is TRBV19, with TRBD1 as a possible D gene (7 bases). The V gene lost 1 base and the J gene lost 2 bases, with 17 bases spanning the gap. Germline-derived CDR1 and CDR2 are LNHDA and SQIVND (reference sequence). This CDR3 comprises 17 residues. CDR3 protein: CASSIGAGGRVQETQYF. For the CDR3, the DNA is TGTGCCAGTAGTATAGGGGCAGGGGGGCGAGTTCAAGAGACCCAGTACTTC. The full variable domain, its missing parts supplied by reference TRBV19 and TRBJ2-5, is DGGITQSPKYLFRKEGQNVTLSCEQNLNHDAMYWYRQDPGQGLRLIYYSQIVNDFQKGDIAEGYSVSREKKESFPLTVTSAQKNPTAFYLCASSIGAGGRVQETQYFGPGTRLLVL.

The V and J genes are TRBV29-1 and TRBJ1-1; 12 bases align to TRBD1. The trim removed 4 bases at V and 7 bases at J, leaving 4 bases unmatched. Germline-derived CDR1 and CDR2 are SQVTM and ANQGSEA. The length of the CDR3 is 13 residues. CDR3 residues: CSVVGQGAGEAFF. CDR3 nucleotides: TGCAGCGTTGTGGGACAGGGGGCTGGTGAAGCTTTCTTT.

The rearrangement links TRBV12-5 to TRBJ2-2; the D call may be TRBD1 or TRBD2 (5 bases each). Trimming took off 3 bases at V and 4 bases at J, with 9 bases between the two ends. Germline V gene data show CDR1 as LGHNT and CDR2 as FRNRAP. This CDR3 comprises 14 residues. The CDR3 sequence: CASGFWGTTGELFF. CDR3 sequence (DNA): TGTGCTAGTGGTTTCTGGGGGACCACCGGGGAGCTGTTTTTT. The whole variable domain, filled in from reference TRBV12-5 and TRBJ2-2, reads DARVTQTPRHKVTEMGQEVTMRCQPILGHNTVFWYRQTMMQGLELLAYFRNRAPLDDSGMPKDRFSAEMPDATLATLKIQPSEPRDSAVYFCASGFWGTTGELFFGEGSRLTVL.

This chain uses TRBV12-3 or TRBV12-4 with TRBJ2-1, with D maybe TRBD2 (6 bases). The CDR3 is made up of 13 amino acids. The V and J ends lost 5 bases and 3 bases respectively, with 8 bases between them. CDR3 loop: CASSLTSYNEQFF. The CDR3 DNA reads as TGTGCCAGCAGTCTGACTAGCTACAATGAGCAGTTCTTC.

The chain couples TRBV28 to TRBJ2-5; D unclear. This CDR3 has 16 amino acids. V was cut by 7 bases and J by 4 bases, with 22 bases left in between. In germline, CDR1 is MDHEN, CDR2 SYDVKM. The CDR3 DNA reads as TGTGCCAGCACCTCCCTTAGGGAAAAACGTGGAGAGACCCAGTACTTC. It yields the protein CASTSLREKRGETQYF.

CDR3 coding DNA: TGTGCCATCAGTGAGTCGGGGGAGCAGCCCCAGCATTTT. Residues: CAISESGEQPQHF. J is TRBJ1-5 and V is TRBV10-3; tentatively, D is TRBD1 (5 bases). Trimming removed 0 bases at V and 7 bases at J, with 7 bases between. In germline, CDR1 is ENHRY, CDR2 SYGVKD. The CDR3 has 13 residues.